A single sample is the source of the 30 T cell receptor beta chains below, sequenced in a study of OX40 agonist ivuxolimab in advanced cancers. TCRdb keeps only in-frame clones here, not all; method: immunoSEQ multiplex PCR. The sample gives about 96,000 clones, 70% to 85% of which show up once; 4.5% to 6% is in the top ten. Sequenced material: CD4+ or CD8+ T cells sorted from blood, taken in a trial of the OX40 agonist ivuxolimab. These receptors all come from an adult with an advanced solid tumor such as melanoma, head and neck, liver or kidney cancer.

CDR3: CASSKAKNSGNTIYF. Written as DNA, the CDR3 is TGTGCCAGCAGCAAAGCCAAAAACTCTGGAAACACCATATATTTT. V is TRBV21-1 and J is TRBJ1-3; TRBD1, the D gene given by the table, was not confirmed from the DNA. TRBV21-1 is a known pseudogene. The CDR3 is 15 residues long.

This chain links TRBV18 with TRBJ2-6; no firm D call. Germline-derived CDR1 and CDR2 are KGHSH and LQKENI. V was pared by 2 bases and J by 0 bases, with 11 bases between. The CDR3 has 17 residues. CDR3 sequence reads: CASSPTQSNSGANVLTF. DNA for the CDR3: TGTGCCAGCTCACCAACACAGTCAAACTCTGGGGCCAACGTCCTGACTTTC.

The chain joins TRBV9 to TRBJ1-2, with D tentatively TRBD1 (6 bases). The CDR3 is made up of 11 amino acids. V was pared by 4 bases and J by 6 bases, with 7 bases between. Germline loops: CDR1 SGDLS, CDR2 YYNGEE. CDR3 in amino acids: CASSRQDGYTF. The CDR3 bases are TGTGCCAGCAGCCGACAGGATGGCTACACCTTC.

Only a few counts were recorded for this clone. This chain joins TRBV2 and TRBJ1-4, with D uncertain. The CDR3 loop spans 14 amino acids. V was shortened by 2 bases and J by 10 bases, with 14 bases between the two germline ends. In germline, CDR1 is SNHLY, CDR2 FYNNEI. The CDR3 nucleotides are TGTGCCAGCAGTGAACGTCCCGGGCCCGGAAAACTGTTTTTT. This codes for CASSERPGPGKLFF.

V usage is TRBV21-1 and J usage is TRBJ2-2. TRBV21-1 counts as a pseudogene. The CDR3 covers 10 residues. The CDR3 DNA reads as TGTGCCAGCAGCTCCGGGGAGCTGTTTTTT. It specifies CASSSGELFF.

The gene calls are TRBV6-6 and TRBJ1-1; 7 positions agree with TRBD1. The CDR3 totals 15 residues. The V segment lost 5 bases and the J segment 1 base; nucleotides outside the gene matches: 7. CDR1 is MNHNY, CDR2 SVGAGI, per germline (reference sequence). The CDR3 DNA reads TGTGCCAGCAGTGACGGGGGGACAGAGAACACTGAAGCTTTCTTT. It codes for CASSDGGTENTEAFF.

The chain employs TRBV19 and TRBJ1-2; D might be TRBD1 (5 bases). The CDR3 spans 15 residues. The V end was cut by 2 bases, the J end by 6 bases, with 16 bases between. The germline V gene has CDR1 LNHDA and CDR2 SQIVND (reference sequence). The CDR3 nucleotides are TGTGCCAGTAGTATAATGGCCAGGGACGCGGATGGCTACACCTTC. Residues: CASSIMARDADGYTF.

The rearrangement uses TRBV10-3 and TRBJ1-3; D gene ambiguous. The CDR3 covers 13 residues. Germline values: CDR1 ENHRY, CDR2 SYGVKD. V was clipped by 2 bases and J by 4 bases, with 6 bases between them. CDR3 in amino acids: CAISEVRGNTIYF. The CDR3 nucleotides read TGTGCCATCAGTGAGGTCCGAGGAAACACCATATATTTT.

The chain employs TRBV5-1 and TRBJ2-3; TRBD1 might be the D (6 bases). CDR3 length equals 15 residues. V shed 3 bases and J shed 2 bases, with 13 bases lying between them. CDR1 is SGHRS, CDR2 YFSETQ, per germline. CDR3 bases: TGCGCCAGCAGCTGGGACATTGCGGACACAGATACGCAGTATTTT. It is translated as CASSWDIADTDTQYF.

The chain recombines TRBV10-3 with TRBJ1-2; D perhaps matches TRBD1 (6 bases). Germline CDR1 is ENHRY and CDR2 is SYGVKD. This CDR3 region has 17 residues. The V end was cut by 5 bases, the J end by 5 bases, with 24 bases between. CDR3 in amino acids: CAISKSQGQGLEYGYTF. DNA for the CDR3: TGTGCCATCAGTAAATCACAGGGCCAGGGGCTAGAATATGGCTACACCTTC.

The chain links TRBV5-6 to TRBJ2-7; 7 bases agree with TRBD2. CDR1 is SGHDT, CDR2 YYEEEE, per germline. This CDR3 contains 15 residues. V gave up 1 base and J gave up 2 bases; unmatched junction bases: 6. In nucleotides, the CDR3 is TGTGCCAGCAGCTTGCGGGGAGGGGCCACCTACGAGCAGTACTTC. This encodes CASSLRGGATYEQYF.

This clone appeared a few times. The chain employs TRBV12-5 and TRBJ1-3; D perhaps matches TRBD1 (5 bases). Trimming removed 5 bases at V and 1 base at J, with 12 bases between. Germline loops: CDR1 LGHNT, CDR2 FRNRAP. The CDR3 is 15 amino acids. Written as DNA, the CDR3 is TGTGCTAGTGGTCCTACGGGGGGATCTGGAAACACCATATATTTT. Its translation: CASGPTGGSGNTIYF.

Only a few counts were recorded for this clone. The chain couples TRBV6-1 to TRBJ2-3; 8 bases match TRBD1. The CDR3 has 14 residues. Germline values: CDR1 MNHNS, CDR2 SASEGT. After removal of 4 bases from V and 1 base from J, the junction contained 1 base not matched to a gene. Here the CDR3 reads CASSVTGGTDTQYF. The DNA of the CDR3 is TGTGCCAGCAGTGTGACAGGGGGCACAGATACGCAGTATTTT.

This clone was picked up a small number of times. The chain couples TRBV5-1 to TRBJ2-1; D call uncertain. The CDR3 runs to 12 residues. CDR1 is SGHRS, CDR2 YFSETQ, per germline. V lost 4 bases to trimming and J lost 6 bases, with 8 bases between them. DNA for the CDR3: TGCGCCAGCAGCACAGCTGGCAATGAGCAGTTCTTC. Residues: CASSTAGNEQFF.

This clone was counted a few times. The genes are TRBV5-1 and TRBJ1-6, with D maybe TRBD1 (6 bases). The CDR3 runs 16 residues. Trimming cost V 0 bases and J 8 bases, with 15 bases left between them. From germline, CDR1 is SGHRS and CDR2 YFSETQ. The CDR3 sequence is CASSLGGGGKDSPLHF. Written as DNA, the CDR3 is TGCGCCAGCAGCTTGGGAGGGGGAGGGAAGGATTCACCCCTCCACTTT.

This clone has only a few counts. The DNA for the CDR3 is TGTGCCAGCACTGGGGCAGGGGGTACTCATAGCAATCAGCCCCAGCATTTT. It encodes CASTGAGGTHSNQPQHF. This chain joins TRBV19 and TRBJ1-5, with 7 nucleotides matching TRBD1. Germline V gene sequence: CDR1 LNHDA, CDR2 SQIVND (reference sequence). Losses at the gene ends were 9 bases for V and 0 bases for J; bases not matched to a gene: 14. The CDR3 consists of 17 residues. Looking up the rest from reference TRBV19 and TRBJ1-5 gives the full variable domain: DGGITQSPKYLFRKEGQNVTLSCEQNLNHDAMYWYRQDPGQGLRLIYYSQIVNDFQKGDIAEGYSVSREKKESFPLTVTSAQKNPTAFYLCASTGAGGTHSNQPQHFGDGTRLSIL.

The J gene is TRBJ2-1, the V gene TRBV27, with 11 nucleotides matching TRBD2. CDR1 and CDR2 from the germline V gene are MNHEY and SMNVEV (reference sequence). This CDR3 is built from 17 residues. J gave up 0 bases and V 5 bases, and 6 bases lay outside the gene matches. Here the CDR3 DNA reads TGTGCCAGCAGTCCCGGGACTAGCGGAAGCTCCTACAATGAGCAGTTCTTC. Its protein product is CASSPGTSGSSYNEQFF.

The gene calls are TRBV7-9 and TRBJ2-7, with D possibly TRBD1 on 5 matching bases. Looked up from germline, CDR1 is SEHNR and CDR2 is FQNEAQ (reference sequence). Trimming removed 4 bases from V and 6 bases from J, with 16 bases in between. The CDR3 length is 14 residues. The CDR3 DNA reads TGTGCCAGCAGCTCCATGGGGCAGGGAAGCGAGCAGTACTTC. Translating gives CASSSMGQGSEQYF.

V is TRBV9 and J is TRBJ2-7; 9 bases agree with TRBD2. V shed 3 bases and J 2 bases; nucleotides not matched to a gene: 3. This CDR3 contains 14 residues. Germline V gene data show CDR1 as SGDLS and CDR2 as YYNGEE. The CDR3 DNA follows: TGTGCCAGCAGCGGGGCGGGAGGGGCCTACGAGCAGTACTTC. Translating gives CASSGAGGAYEQYF.

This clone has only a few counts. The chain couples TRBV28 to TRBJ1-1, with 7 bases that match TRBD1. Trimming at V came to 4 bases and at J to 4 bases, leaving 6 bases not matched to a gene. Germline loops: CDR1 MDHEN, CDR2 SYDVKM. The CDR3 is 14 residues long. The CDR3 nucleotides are TGTGCCAGCAGTTGGGACAGCCGAAGCACTGAAGCTTTCTTT. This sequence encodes CASSWDSRSTEAFF.

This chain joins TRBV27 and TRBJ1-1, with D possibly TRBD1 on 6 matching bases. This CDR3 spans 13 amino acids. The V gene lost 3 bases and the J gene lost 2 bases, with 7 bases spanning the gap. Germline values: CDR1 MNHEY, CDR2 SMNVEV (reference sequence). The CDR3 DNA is TGTGCCAGCAGTTTCGGGGGCAACACTGAAGCTTTCTTT. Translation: CASSFGGNTEAFF.

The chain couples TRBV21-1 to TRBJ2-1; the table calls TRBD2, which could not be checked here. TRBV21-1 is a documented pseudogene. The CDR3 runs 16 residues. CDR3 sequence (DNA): TGTGCCAGCAGCAGAAGACTAGCGGGATCCTACAATGAGCAGTTCTTC. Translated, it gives CASSRRLAGSYNEQFF.

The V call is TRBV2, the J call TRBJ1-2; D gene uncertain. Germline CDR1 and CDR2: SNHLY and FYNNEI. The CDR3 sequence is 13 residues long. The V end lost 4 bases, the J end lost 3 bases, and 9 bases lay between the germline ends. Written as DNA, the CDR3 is TGTGCCAGCAGTGGCGATATCTACTATGGCTACACCTTC. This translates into CASSGDIYYGYTF.

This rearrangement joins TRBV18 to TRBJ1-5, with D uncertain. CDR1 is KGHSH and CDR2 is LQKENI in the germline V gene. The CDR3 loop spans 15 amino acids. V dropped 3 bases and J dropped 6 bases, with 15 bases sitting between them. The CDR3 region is CASSPMDGVGQPQHF. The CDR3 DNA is TGTGCCAGCTCACCGATGGACGGGGTTGGTCAGCCCCAGCATTTT. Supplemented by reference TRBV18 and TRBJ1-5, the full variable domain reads NAGVMQNPRHLVRRRGQEARLRCSPMKGHSHVYWYRQLPEEGLKFMVYLQKENIIDESGMPKERFSAEFPKEGPSILRIQQVVRGDSAAYFCASSPMDGVGQPQHFGDGTRLSIL.

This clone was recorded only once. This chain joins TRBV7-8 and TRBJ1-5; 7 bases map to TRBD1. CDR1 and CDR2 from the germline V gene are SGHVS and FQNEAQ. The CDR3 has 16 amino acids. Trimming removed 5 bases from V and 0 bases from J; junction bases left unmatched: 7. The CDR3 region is CASSPGTANSNQPQHF. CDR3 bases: TGTGCCAGCAGCCCCGGGACAGCTAATAGCAATCAGCCCCAGCATTTT.

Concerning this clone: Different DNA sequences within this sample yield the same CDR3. CDR3 protein: CASSPQGNTEAFF. The CDR3, as DNA: TGTGCCAGCTCACCCCAGGGCAACACTGAAGCTTTCTTT. The chain carries TRBV18 and TRBJ1-1; tentatively, D is TRBD1 (5 bases). The CDR3 has 13 amino acids. Trimming cost V 3 bases and J 2 bases, with 7 bases left between them. Germline-derived CDR1 and CDR2 are KGHSH and LQKENI.

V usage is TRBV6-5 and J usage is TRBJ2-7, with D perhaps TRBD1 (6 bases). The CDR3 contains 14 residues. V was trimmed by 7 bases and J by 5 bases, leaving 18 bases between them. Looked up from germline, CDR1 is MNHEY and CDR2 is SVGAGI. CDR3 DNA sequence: TGTGCCAGCATCGGGGCCCGGGACAACCACGAGCAGTACTTC. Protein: CASIGARDNHEQYF.

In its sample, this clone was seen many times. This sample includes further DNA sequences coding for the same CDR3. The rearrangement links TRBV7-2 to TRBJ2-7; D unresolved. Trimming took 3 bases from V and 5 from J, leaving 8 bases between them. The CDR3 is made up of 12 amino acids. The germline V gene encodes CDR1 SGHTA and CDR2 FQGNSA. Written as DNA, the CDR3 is TGTGCCAGCAGCTTGGTTCCCCACGAGCAGTACTTC. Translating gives CASSLVPHEQYF.

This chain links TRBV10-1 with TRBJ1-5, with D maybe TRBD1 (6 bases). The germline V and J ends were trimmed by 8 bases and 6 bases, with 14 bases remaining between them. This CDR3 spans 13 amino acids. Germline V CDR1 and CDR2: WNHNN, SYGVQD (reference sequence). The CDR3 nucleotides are TGCGCCAGCCAACAACAGGGCGGTCAGCCCCAGCATTTT. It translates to CASQQQGGQPQHF.

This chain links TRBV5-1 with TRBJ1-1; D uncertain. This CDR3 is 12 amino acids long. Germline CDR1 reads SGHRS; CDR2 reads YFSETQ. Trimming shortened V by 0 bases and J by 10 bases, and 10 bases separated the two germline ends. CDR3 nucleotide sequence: TGCGCCAGCAGCTTGGTGGAGGGCTCAGCTTTCTTT. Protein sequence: CASSLVEGSAFF.